The subject of this entry is one T cell receptor beta chain. In its sample, this clone was seen once. What antigen it recognizes has not been identified. It has no much larger one-base neighbor in the sample; base qualities were not kept. This same CDR3 is encoded by further DNA sequences in the sample. The donors were healthy, HIV-negative adults with no recently reported acute infections or vaccinations. Every donor was a Caucasian adult living in Nashville, Tennessee, USA. CD4+ T cells were enriched through magnetic negative selection, after which naive cells were positively selected on CD45RA and the remaining negative fraction served as the memory subset. Blood was obtained by leukapheresis, after which PBMCs were separated by Ficoll-Histopaque density gradient centrifugation and cryopreserved in liquid nitrogen vapor phase. Analytical flow cytometry was used to check the purity and quantity of each magnetically sorted T cell population. Genomic DNA was isolated from each sorted fraction and quantified by UV absorbance on a Nanodrop 2000c.

This entry comes from a study of shared clonotypes between healthy human individuals (dated by TCRdb to 2018 to 2020). Regarding the research as a whole: The cohort included a few men and a couple of women between 18 and 49 years of age. For each donor, CD4 naive and CD4 memory were each given three plates, CD8 naive was given two plates, and CD8 memory was given one plate. To estimate repertoire size and how much clonotype sharing occurs between individuals, the study deeply sequenced the blood TCR repertoires of roughly 5 healthy adults. Libraries were prepared and TCR repertoires were sequenced by different laboratories using diverse techniques, in order to increase sequencing depth and limit assay-specific biases. Per donor, leukapheresis produced somewhere between about 0.94 and 8.9 billion PBMCs.

The CDR3 spans 14 residues, from the cysteine through the phenylalanine. The entry retains the CDR3 DNA only, 42 bases that are in frame from base 1. CDR1 and CDR2, looked up from the germline V gene (reference sequence), are LNHDA and SQIVND. Germline trimming amounts to 3 bases on V and 4 bases on J, with 5 as the count of junction bases outside the gene matches. Using the deep immunoSEQ assay, multiplex PCR amplified TCR CDR3 regions from genomic DNA. Genomic DNA extracted from each cell subset was distributed evenly over all wells of several immunoSEQ 96-well plates, and each plate served as one replicate. Each replicate PCR for sorted subsets received about 220 ng genomic DNA, equal to about 30,000 T cell genomes. The purified libraries were quantified using a Qubit 3.0 fluorometer, sized with a Bioanalyzer 2100, and then quantified again using the KAPA Library Quantification kit. Each immunoSEQ 96-well plate was sequenced on its own single-read 150-cycle Illumina NextSeq 550 flow cell. On the authors' methods: Because the immunoSEQ output held only junctional sequences and lacked quality scores, the filtering could not match the filtering applied to full-length reads. To assign V/J genes and CDR3, sequences were annotated using PyIR, a Python wrapper for IgBLAST v1.9, with IMGT germline references. Reads were removed for weak V/J assignments (E-value above 1e-6), missing CDR3, stop codons, out-of-frame junctions, or ambiguous translated residues. V3J clonotypes were defined as sequences sharing the same inferred V gene, J gene, and CDR3 amino acid sequence. The percentage overlap between two repertoires was calculated by dividing the number of shared unique clonotypes by the size of the smaller repertoire. RTK rarefaction, the Chao1 estimator, and Recon v2.1 estimates of unobserved clonotypes were used to assess repertoire richness. Generation probabilities for all TCRbeta clonotypes obtained by the gDNA method from a handful of donors were computed using OLGA. As stored in TCRdb, this immuneACCESS dataset retains in-frame rearrangements with V and J assigned. A fraction of the clones does not appear; measured against another copy, unresolved V genes explain less than half of the discrepancy, and the remainder lacks a known reason. V, J and clone size derive from that table, while D and trimming were established from the DNA sequence. The sample table records a few million clones; around 92% of these occur just once. About 0.41% of the sample belongs to the ten largest clones.

Points the paper makes about the study in general: Pairwise subsampling indicated that sequencing depth was expected to affect the degree of clonotype sharing among donors. Roughly 5% of naive CD4, approximately 3.7% of naive CD8, approximately 2% of memory CD4, and 0.35% to 0.5% of memory CD8 clonotypes were shared across several donors. Sampling was limited to blood, and TCR repertoires in tissue likely differ from TCR repertoires in blood. Rarefaction of sorted-subset datasets indicated incomplete sequencing despite the large sequencing depth. Clonotypes shared by all four sorted-subset donors showed higher generation probabilities than non-shared clonotypes. Estimated clonotype richness was generally larger for naive than for memory subsets. Because the study included a small number of donors, the genetic and exposure-history diversity represented was limited.

The sequence was obtained from a man younger than 35 in good health. Some clones in this sample may be carry-over from other donors' samples. Rearrangement joined TRBV19 to TRBJ2-7; 8 junctional bases match TRBD1. The sample was naive CD4+ T cells from PBMCs. Sample cell subset or site, as interpreted from the label and publication: CD45RA+ positively selected. Here the CDR3 is given as CASSMAGGSYEQYF. The DNA reads as follows: TGTGCCAGTAGTATGGCAGGGGGCTCATACGAGCAGTACTTC.